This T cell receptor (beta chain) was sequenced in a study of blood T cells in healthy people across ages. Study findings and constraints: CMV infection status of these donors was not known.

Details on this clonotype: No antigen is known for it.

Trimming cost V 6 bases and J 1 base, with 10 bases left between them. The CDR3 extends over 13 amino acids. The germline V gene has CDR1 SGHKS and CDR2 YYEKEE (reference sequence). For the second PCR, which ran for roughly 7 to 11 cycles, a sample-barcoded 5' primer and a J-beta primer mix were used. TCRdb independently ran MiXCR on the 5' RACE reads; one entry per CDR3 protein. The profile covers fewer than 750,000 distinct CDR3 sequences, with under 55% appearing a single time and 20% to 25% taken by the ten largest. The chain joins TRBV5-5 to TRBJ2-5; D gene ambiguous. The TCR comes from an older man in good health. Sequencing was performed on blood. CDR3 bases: TGTGCCAGCAACCCCGACGTCCAAGAGACCCAGTACTTC. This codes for CASNPDVQETQYF.